A single sample gave rise to the 31 T cell receptor beta chains below, sequenced in a study of T cell repertoires in cytomegalovirus infection. TCRdb independently ran MiXCR on the reads; one entry per CDR3 protein. The data hold 150,000 to 200,000 distinct CDR3 sequences, with roughly 18% observed a single time. Sequences were obtained from CD8+ T cells from PBMCs. These TCRs come from a human donor in good health (CMV status not recorded). Some clones in this sample may be carry-over from other donors' samples.

This clonotype has a handful of counts. The chain uses TRBV7-7 and TRBJ2-5, with D perhaps being TRBD1 or TRBD2 (5 bases each). The CDR3 has 14 amino acids. In germline, CDR1 is SSHAT, CDR2 FNYEAQ (reference sequence). The V end lost 5 bases, the J end lost 5 bases, and 15 bases lay between the germline ends. CDR3 bases: TGTGCCAGCAGCCCGGGGTTTGGGGGTGAGACCCAGTACTTC. Its translation is CASSPGFGGETQYF.

The chain couples TRBV27 to TRBJ1-2; a weak D match, TRBD1 (5 bases). The CDR3 consists of 13 residues. Trimming took off 2 bases at V and 2 bases at J, with 6 bases between the two ends. Germline-derived CDR1 and CDR2 are MNHEY and SMNVEV (reference sequence). In nucleotides, the CDR3 is TGTGCCAGCAGTTTAAGGGGAAACTATGGCTACACCTTC. Its translation is CASSLRGNYGYTF.

The genes are TRBV7-3 and TRBJ2-2; 8 positions agree with TRBD2. V shed 2 bases, J shed 6 bases, and the junction held 8 bases outside the gene matches. Germline values: CDR1 SGHTA, CDR2 FQGTGA. The CDR3 runs 16 residues. The CDR3 DNA is TGTGCCAGCAGCTTACCAAGAGCGGGAGTGCCCGGGGAGCTGTTTTTT. Its translation: CASSLPRAGVPGELFF.

The rearrangement joins TRBV5-1 to TRBJ2-3; 7 bases fit TRBD2. Germline trimming cut 4 bases from V and 3 bases from J; bases unmatched to any gene: 5. The CDR3 consists of 14 residues. From germline, CDR1 is SGHRS and CDR2 YFSETQ. This CDR3 reads CASSPPGGTDTQYF. The CDR3 DNA reads TGCGCCAGCAGCCCGCCGGGGGGAACAGATACGCAGTATTTT.

The V gene is TRBV7-9, the J gene TRBJ2-7, with a tentative D call TRBD1 (6 bases). The CDR3 contains 13 residues. V was pared by 5 bases and J by 2 bases, with 10 bases between. CDR1 SEHNR and CDR2 FQNEAQ come from the germline V gene (reference sequence). The CDR3: CASSGDRTYEQYF. CDR3 DNA sequence: TGTGCCAGCAGCGGCGACAGGACCTACGAGCAGTACTTC.

As regards this clonotype: One end of the junction varies from germline; a read error may be responsible. This chain uses TRBV7-3 with TRBJ1-2; 9 bases fit TRBD1. Germline V gene sequence: CDR1 SGHTA, CDR2 FQGTGA. The CDR3 totals 13 residues. CDR3 in amino acids: CASSPGQGYRYTF. For the CDR3, the DNA is TGTGCCAGCAGCCCGGGACAGGGCTATCGCTACACCTTC.

In this sample, this clonotype turned up a few times. The chain recombines TRBV3-1 with TRBJ2-7; tentatively, D is TRBD2 (5 bases). V was shortened by 0 bases and J by 3 bases, with 12 bases between the two germline ends. CDR1 and CDR2 from the germline V gene are LGHDT and YNNKEL (reference sequence). This CDR3 is built from 15 residues. This chain's CDR3 is CASSQERVGFYEQYF. CDR3 DNA: TGTGCCAGCAGCCAAGAGCGGGTCGGTTTCTACGAGCAGTACTTC.

The V and J genes are TRBV9 and TRBJ2-5, with D tentatively TRBD1 (6 bases). The CDR3 runs to 15 residues. With 2 bases removed from V and 2 bases from J, the gap between germline ends came to 13 bases. The germline CDR1 and CDR2 sequences are SGDLS and YYNGEE. This CDR3 is CASSVGAAGQETQYF. The CDR3 DNA reads TGTGCCAGCAGCGTGGGGGCGGCAGGACAAGAGACCCAGTACTTC.

This clonotype has a count of ten or more. The chain is built from TRBV6-6 and TRBJ1-3, with 10 bases aligning to TRBD1. Germline loops: CDR1 MNHNY, CDR2 SVGAGI (reference sequence). V gave up 6 bases and J gave up 2 bases; unmatched junction bases: 7. The length of the CDR3 is 16 residues. This CDR3 reads CASSSGTGEAGNTIYF. For the CDR3, the DNA is TGTGCCAGCAGCTCTGGGACAGGGGAGGCTGGAAACACCATATATTTT.

V is TRBV7-9 and J is TRBJ2-1; 10 bases fit TRBD2. The CDR3 runs 17 residues. Trimming removed 3 bases from V and 4 bases from J; junction bases left unmatched: 9. Per germline, CDR1 SEHNR and CDR2 FQNEAQ (reference sequence). CDR3 residues: CASSFFEGLAVYNEQFF. The CDR3 DNA follows: TGTGCCAGCAGCTTTTTTGAAGGACTAGCGGTATACAATGAGCAGTTCTTC.

This clonotype occurred a few times. This rearrangement joins TRBV7-9 to TRBJ2-1, with a possible D match to TRBD1 (5 bases). V lost 7 bases to trimming and J lost 8 bases, with 12 bases between them. CDR3 length equals 12 residues. CDR1 is SEHNR and CDR2 is FQNEAQ in the germline V gene (reference sequence). CDR3 nucleotides: TGTGCCAGCACCCCCGGACAATATGAGCAGTTCTTC. This encodes CASTPGQYEQFF.

This clonotype was detected a few times. The chain carries TRBV28 and TRBJ2-1, with D hard to call. Germline V gene sequence: CDR1 MDHEN, CDR2 SYDVKM. Trimming pared 8 bases from V and 0 bases from J, leaving 8 bases between. This CDR3 spans 13 amino acids. CDR3 region: CASAYSSYNEQFF. CDR3 in DNA: TGTGCCAGCGCGTACAGCTCCTACAATGAGCAGTTCTTC.

A few counts support this clonotype. The CDR3 coding sequence is TGTGCCAGCAGCTTAGACTATAGCAATCAGCCCCAGCATTTT. Translating gives CASSLDYSNQPQHF. The chain is built from TRBV7-8 and TRBJ1-5; D gene ambiguous. Germline loops: CDR1 SGHVS, CDR2 FQNEAQ. V dropped 1 base and J dropped 0 bases, with 4 bases sitting between them. There are 14 residues in the CDR3.

This clonotype came up a few times. This chain uses TRBV7-2 with TRBJ1-2, with D possibly matching TRBD1 (5 bases). Trimming took 3 bases from V and 1 from J, leaving 12 bases between them. The germline CDR1 and CDR2 sequences are SGHTA and FQGNSA. The CDR3 sequence is 15 residues long. The CDR3 nucleotides read TGTGCCAGCAGCTTGACAGTTAAGGGTAACTATGGCTACACCTTC. Its translation is CASSLTVKGNYGYTF. Together with reference TRBV7-2 and TRBJ1-2, the CDR3 gives the full variable domain: GAGVSQSPSNKVTEKGKDVELRCDPISGHTALYWYRQSLGQGLEFLIYFQGNSAPDKSGLPSDRFSAERTGGSVSTLTIQRTQQEDSAVYLCASSLTVKGNYGYTFGSGTRLTVV.

The CDR3 loop is CASSPLGQAANTGELFF. The CDR3 DNA sequence: TGTGCCAGCAGCCCCCTGGGACAGGCCGCGAACACCGGGGAGCTGTTTTTT. The chain joins TRBV5-6 to TRBJ2-2, with TRBD1 matching over 8 bases. The CDR3 consists of 17 residues. Germline trimming cut 4 bases from V and 0 bases from J; bases unmatched to any gene: 8. Germline V CDR1 and CDR2: SGHDT, YYEEEE.

There are a few counts of this clonotype. The rearrangement uses TRBV7-9 and TRBJ2-7; 7 nucleotides match TRBD2. The CDR3 is 15 residues long. Per the germline V gene, CDR1 is SEHNR and CDR2 is FQNEAQ (reference sequence). The V and J ends lost 6 bases and 4 bases, in that order; junction bases with no gene match: 12. The CDR3 sequence is CASSSAGAPGYEQYF. CDR3 DNA sequence: TGTGCCAGCAGTTCTGCGGGAGCGCCGGGATACGAGCAGTACTTC.

This clonotype has just a few counts. This chain joins TRBV20-1 and TRBJ2-3, with TRBD2 matching over 11 bases. V was pared by 0 bases and J by 11 bases, with 16 bases of the junction left unmatched. Germline-derived CDR1 and CDR2 are DFQATT and SNEGSKA (reference sequence). The CDR3 loop spans 17 amino acids. CDR3 bases: TGCAGTGCTAGAGAACCCCGAGTAGTAGCGGGAGGGCGGGGGCAGTATTTT. Translated, it gives CSAREPRVVAGGRGQYF.

The J gene is TRBJ1-5, the V gene TRBV7-8, with D perhaps TRBD1 (5 bases). CDR1 is SGHVS and CDR2 is FQNEAQ in the germline V gene. The V end lost 3 bases, the J end lost 2 bases, and 17 bases lay between the germline ends. There are 17 residues in the CDR3. The CDR3 DNA is TGTGCCAGCAGCTTCCCGGGGCAGGGAGGCCGCAATCAGCCCCAGCATTTT. Translating gives CASSFPGQGGRNQPQHF.

The V and J genes are TRBV27 and TRBJ2-5; D may correspond to TRBD1 or TRBD2 (6 bases each). CDR1 MNHEY and CDR2 SMNVEV come from the germline V gene (reference sequence). Trimming took off 2 bases at V and 5 bases at J, with 18 bases between the two ends. The CDR3 is 16 residues long. The CDR3 loop is CASSLLPGARMETQYF. CDR3 nucleotide sequence: TGTGCCAGCAGTTTACTCCCGGGGGCTAGAATGGAGACCCAGTACTTC.

V gene TRBV29-1 combines with J gene TRBJ2-1; D might be TRBD2 (6 bases). Per the germline V gene, CDR1 is SQVTM and CDR2 is ANQGSEA. This CDR3 comprises 14 residues. Trimming took 2 bases from V and 8 from J, leaving 16 bases between them. CDR3 DNA: TGCAGCGTTGAATCCGCCCGGGGGTGGGATGAGCAGTTCTTC. Translated: CSVESARGWDEQFF.

This rearrangement joins TRBV12-3 or TRBV12-4 to TRBJ2-5; no clear D. This CDR3 is 15 amino acids long. V was trimmed by 3 bases and J by 3 bases, leaving 14 bases between them. The CDR3 spells CASSFYGRLEETQYF. The CDR3 coding sequence is TGTGCCAGCAGTTTTTACGGACGGTTGGAAGAGACCCAGTACTTC.

This clonotype showed up just a few times. V usage is TRBV20-1 and J usage is TRBJ2-1, with a tentative D call TRBD2 (5 bases). CDR1 and CDR2 from the germline V gene are DFQATT and SNEGSKA (reference sequence). CDR3 length equals 13 residues. DNA for the CDR3: TGCAGGGTTCTGCTAGCCCGAAGGTGGGAGCAGTTCTTC. As protein: CRVLLARRWEQFF.

The chain couples TRBV29-1 to TRBJ2-2, with 10 bases fitting TRBD2. The V gene end was trimmed by 1 base and the J gene end by 1 base; junction bases not matched to a gene: 6. The CDR3 totals 17 residues. In germline, CDR1 is SQVTM, CDR2 ANQGSEA. The CDR3 nucleotides read TGCAGCGTTGAAGTTGTTCGACTAGCGGGGAACACCGGGGAGCTGTTTTTT. Translating gives CSVEVVRLAGNTGELFF.

The rearrangement uses TRBV7-2 and TRBJ2-3, with a weak D call TRBD1 (5 bases). Germline values: CDR1 SGHTA, CDR2 FQGNSA. The CDR3 sequence is 14 residues long. Trimming removed 6 bases at V and 4 bases at J, with 14 bases between. In DNA form, the CDR3 reads TGTGCCAGCAGACCTGTAGGGGCCCCAGATACGCAGTATTTT. Residues: CASRPVGAPDTQYF.

This clonotype was counted only a few times. J is TRBJ1-4 and V is TRBV6-5; TRBD1 is a possible D gene (5 bases). This CDR3 comprises 15 residues. V dropped 5 bases and J dropped 5 bases, with 15 bases sitting between them. Germline assignment: CDR1 MNHEY and CDR2 SVGAGI. The CDR3 nucleotides read TGTGCCAGCAGTCCGGGGGGACGGTGGAATGAAAAACTGTTTTTT. Protein product: CASSPGGRWNEKLFF.

In its sample, this clonotype was seen a few times. The chain couples TRBV12-3 or TRBV12-4 to TRBJ2-7; 7 bases are shared with TRBD2. There are 16 residues in the CDR3. V shed 6 bases and J 2 bases; nucleotides not matched to a gene: 13. CDR3 sequence: CASSPIGASGTYEQYF. CDR3 nucleotide sequence: TGTGCCAGCAGCCCCATCGGGGCTAGCGGAACCTACGAGCAGTACTTC.

The chain combines TRBV27 with TRBJ2-1; possible D gene TRBD1, 6 bases. CDR1 and CDR2 from the germline V gene are MNHEY and SMNVEV (reference sequence). V lost 5 bases to trimming and J lost 10 bases, with 21 bases between them. The CDR3 is 15 residues long. CDR3 region: CASSVVGQFYSEQFF. The CDR3 bases are TGTGCCAGCAGTGTGGTGGGACAATTTTATTCGGAGCAGTTCTTC.

The chain carries TRBV7-2 and TRBJ2-7; 12 bases are a match to TRBD1. The CDR3 extends over 15 amino acids. The junction had 6 bases not matched to a gene; V was cut back by 4 bases and J by 5 bases. Germline V gene data show CDR1 as SGHTA and CDR2 as FQGNSA. CDR3 coding DNA: TGTGCCAGCAGCTCTCCGGGACAGGGGGCCCACGAGCAGTACTTC. Translated: CASSSPGQGAHEQYF.

This clonotype was counted between two and nine times. The rearrangement uses TRBV19 and TRBJ1-1, with D unclear. The length of the CDR3 is 11 residues. Trimming cost V 9 bases and J 3 bases, with 8 bases left between them. CDR1 is LNHDA and CDR2 is SQIVND in the germline V gene (reference sequence). This CDR3 is CASHKYTEAFF. The CDR3 DNA follows: TGTGCCAGCCACAAATACACTGAAGCTTTCTTT.

This clonotype was seen a few times. The chain carries TRBV2 and TRBJ2-7; D is perhaps TRBD2 (5 bases). Per the germline V gene, CDR1 is SNHLY and CDR2 is FYNNEI. V lost 4 bases and J 2 bases, leaving 12 bases between the germline ends. The CDR3 totals 14 residues. The chain's CDR3 is CASSGPPEAYEQYF. Here the CDR3 DNA reads TGTGCCAGCAGTGGACCCCCGGAGGCCTACGAGCAGTACTTC.

In this sample, this clonotype turned up a few times. The chain joins TRBV7-8 to TRBJ2-5, with 9 bases matching TRBD1. Germline CDR1 is SGHVS and CDR2 is FQNEAQ. V was clipped by 4 bases and J by 4 bases; unmatched bases: 4. CDR3 length: 14 residues. CDR3 nucleotide sequence: TGTGCCAGCAGCTCTGGACAGGGGACAGAGACCCAGTACTTC. Protein: CASSSGQGTETQYF. The full variable domain, completed using reference TRBV7-8 and TRBJ2-5, is GAGVSQSPRYKVAKRGQDVALRCDPISGHVSLFWYQQALGQGPEFLTYFQNEAQLDKSGLPSDRFFAERPEGSVSTLKIQRTQQEDSAVYLCASSSGQGTETQYFGPGTRLLVL.